This entry describes one TCR beta chain. Its specific antigen is unknown. The record has no base qualities; no much larger clone is one base away. This entry is derived from a study of somatic mutations in cytotoxic T cells in rheumatoid arthritis (dated by TCRdb to 2017 to 2019). About the full investigation: Before any treatment started and right after they were diagnosed, patients gave peripheral blood samples (more than 27 ml EDTA). For 60 or so rheumatoid arthritis patients and 20 or so healthy controls, TCRB deep sequencing was carried out. Some T-cell populations stained with V beta antibodies were sorted by flow on a FACSAria II or Sony SH800 to nearly 100% purity, with sorted V beta1+ cells additionally subjected to TCRB sequencing. Patients and controls did not essentially differ in median age, which was nearly identical between the groups. To characterize clonality, the study used TCRB deep sequencing while asking whether somatic mutations are carried by expanded CD8+ T-cell clones in newly diagnosed, untreated rheumatoid arthritis. Beyond this particular receptor, the publication reports: In about an eighth of the roughly 60 patients the largest CD8+ clone exceeded 20% of CD8+ cells, and several identical CD8+ TCRB sequences were shared between blood and synovial fluid. The slight TRBV07 underrepresentation in patients was not adjusted for multiple comparisons. Viral specificity could not be ruled out by absence from virus-specific databases, and the antigen targets of the expanded CD8+ clones remained unknown. There was no significant difference in CD8+ T-cell clonality between rheumatoid arthritis patients and age-matched healthy controls. In patients, CD8+ clonality rose with age (Spearman r ~ 0.46), which was not the case in healthy controls.

Sequencing of TCRB CDR3 was done on genomic DNA with the immunoSEQ assay. For the original study's pipeline: Only a few patient CD8+ clones larger than 1% matched published virus-specific TCRB sequences when compared against them. The analyses included only productive TCRB rearrangements. Clonality was expressed as a Shannon entropy-based productive clonality index, with each clone defined by a unique TCRB CDR3 sequence. The template counts of each clone relative to the total templates per sample were used to calculate repertoire overlap between two samples. A correlation with a Spearman r of over 0.55 was found between V-gene usage by flow cytometry and V-gene usage by TCRB sequencing. Not all clones reach the TCRdb copy of this immuneACCESS table, which keeps in-frame sequences only. Checked studies attribute under half of the gap to unresolved V genes and leave the rest unexplained. V and J calls and clone size are those listed in that table; D and trimming were worked out from the DNA. Recorded for this sample are about 3,300 clones; around 80% of them occurred a single time. The ten largest account for roughly 13% of the sample.

On an AutoMACS, CD4+ and CD8+ cells were isolated via positive magnetic bead selection, and their purity was verified by flow cytometry. Clonal expansions were first screened by flow cytometry with a TCR V beta antibody panel, then characterized by TCRB deep sequencing of sorted CD8+ fractions. Peripheral blood mononuclear cells were isolated by Ficoll-Paque PLUS density gradient separation. DNA was extracted from CD4-enriched, CD8-enriched or PBMC samples with Nucleospin Tissue or Tissue XS kits and quantified with a Qubit 2.0 fluorometer. For CDR1 and CDR2, the germline V gene lists SNHLY and FYNNEI. The CDR3, from cysteine to phenylalanine, totals 15 residues. The sequence is cut down to CDR3 DNA, 45 bases in frame from base 1. V is cut back by 2 bases and J by 4 bases, with 4 bases in the junction unmatched.

The sequence was collected from a woman between 50 and 59 years old with rheumatoid arthritis. Input material: CD8+ T cells sorted from blood. Recombination connected TRBV2 to TRBJ2-3, and 9 bases in between align with TRBD2. The DNA sequence follows: TGTGCCAGCAGTGAACTAGCGGGAAGTGCAGATACGCAGTATTTT. Translated, this gives CASSELAGSADTQYF.